The TCR beta chain under discussion was sequenced for a study of cytomegalovirus exposure and HLA in healthy donors. The CDR3 runs to 14 residues. Trimming shortened V by 1 base and J by 4 bases, and 13 bases separated the two germline ends. Germline assignment: CDR1 SQVTM and CDR2 ANQGSEA. 13 Jbeta primers and 60 Vbeta primers were used for the PCR. The protocol was immunoSEQ multiplex PCR, while the TCRdb copy is restricted to in-frame clones and leaves out a portion. In the table there are 150,000 to 200,000 clones, roughly 80% of which are singletons. A word on this clone: Its specificity is not known.

Study-wide findings and caveats: The authors considered a cluster of highly shared sequence variants likely to be a sequencing artifact.

The gene calls are TRBV29-1 and TRBJ1-1; unclear D gene. This TCR was recovered from a female donor in good health and CMV-seronegative. What was sequenced was PBMCs. The DNA of the CDR3 is TGCAGCGTTGAAGGCCGACTGGCGAGCACTGAAGCTTTCTTT. Protein product: CSVEGRLASTEAFF.